This T cell receptor beta chain was sequenced in a study of cytotoxic CD8 clonotypes in ibrutinib-treated CLL. Findings of the study overall: Progressing and sustained-remission patients had different sampling times.

Sequenced by immunoSEQ multiplex PCR; TCRdb stores in-frame clones only, minus some. This repertoire shows roughly 130,000 clones, 85% to 95% found once; its top ten account for roughly a tenth. On this clone itself: Its target is not known.

Germline V gives CDR1 MDHEN, CDR2 SYDVKM. The CDR3 has 15 residues. V was clipped by 10 bases and J by 5 bases, with 24 bases between them. Source: PBMCs, taken after 12 months of ibrutinib treatment. This chain links TRBV28 with TRBJ2-7; D possibly corresponds to TRBD2 (5 bases). The clonotype comes from a human donor with chronic lymphocytic leukemia. This chain's CDR3 is CATAERREQRHEQYF. The CDR3 DNA is TGTGCCACCGCTGAGAGAAGGGAGCAGAGGCACGAGCAGTACTTC. Using reference TRBV28 and TRBJ2-7 for the parts outside the CDR3, the full variable domain is DVKVTQSSRYLVKRTGEKVFLECVQDMDHENMFWYRQDPGLGLRLIYFSYDVKMKEKGDIPEGYSVSREKKERFSLILESASTNQTSMYLCATAERREQRHEQYFGPGTRLTVT.